This is a list of T cell receptor beta chains from one sample in a study of control samples from healthy donors and cancer patients. The assay was immunoSEQ multiplex PCR, and TCRdb's table has in-frame clones only and misses some. The data show under 200,000 clones, 91% seen once. What was sequenced was blood. The receptor set was obtained from a woman aged 25 to 39 in good health. Both conserved end residues are part of each CDR3. The order of the fields is J gene, clone size, D gene, V gene, CDR3 DNA, CDR3 protein. D genes are given only for firm matches. Some rows have no size entry. The others give once, few or many, or a class for an expanded clone.

j_call: TRBJ1-2
clone_size: -
d_call: -
v_call: TRBV9
cdr3_nt: TGTGCCAGCAGCGACCGACCGACGGGTCGACCTAACTATGGCTACACCTTC
cdr3_aa: CASSDRPTGRPNYGYTF

j_call: TRBJ1-4
clone_size: -
d_call: -
v_call: TRBV28
cdr3_nt: TGTGCCAGCAGTTTGCAGGGATGGGGTGAAAAACTGTTTTTT
cdr3_aa: CASSLQGWGEKLFF

j_call: TRBJ1-5
clone_size: once
d_call: -
v_call: TRBV27
cdr3_nt: TGTGCCAGCAGTTTAGGGATTAGCAATCAGCCCCAGCATTTT
cdr3_aa: CASSLGISNQPQHF

j_call: TRBJ2-7
clone_size: -
d_call: TRBD2
v_call: TRBV3-1/TRBV3-2
cdr3_nt: TGTGCCAGCAGCCCGGGACTAGCGAGCTCCTACGAGCAGTACTTC
cdr3_aa: CASSPGLASSYEQYF

j_call: TRBJ2-5
clone_size: once
d_call: TRBD2
v_call: TRBV11-2
cdr3_nt: TGTGCCAGCAGCTTCCTGAGCGGGGGGGCCGGAGAGACCCAGTACTTC
cdr3_aa: CASSFLSGGAGETQYF

j_call: TRBJ2-3
clone_size: -
d_call: -
v_call: TRBV18
cdr3_nt: TGTGCCAGCTCACCTTCGGCGGATACGCAGTATTTT
cdr3_aa: CASSPSADTQYF

j_call: TRBJ2-1
clone_size: -
d_call: -
v_call: TRBV6-4
cdr3_nt: TGTGCCAGCAGTGACTCGATTGCGTATAGGGGCTATCCCTACAATGAGCAGTTCTTC
cdr3_aa: CASSDSIAYRGYPYNEQFF

j_call: TRBJ2-2
clone_size: -
d_call: TRBD2
v_call: TRBV5-1
cdr3_nt: TGCGCCAGCAGCTTGGGTAGCGGGGGCCCCACCGGGGAGCTGTTTTTT
cdr3_aa: CASSLGSGGPTGELFF

j_call: TRBJ2-7
clone_size: -
d_call: TRBD1
v_call: TRBV11-2
cdr3_nt: TGTGCCAGCAGGCAGGGGGCCTACGAGCAGTACTTC
cdr3_aa: CASRQGAYEQYF

j_call: TRBJ1-1
clone_size: -
d_call: -
v_call: TRBV2
cdr3_nt: TGTGCCAGCAGTGAACTAGCCCGAGGCGGGGGCACTGAAGCTTTCTTT
cdr3_aa: CASSELARGGGTEAFF

j_call: TRBJ2-6
clone_size: -
d_call: -
v_call: TRBV18
cdr3_nt: TGTGCCAGCTCACCACAGGGGAACTCTGGGGCCAACGTCCTGACTTTC
cdr3_aa: CASSPQGNSGANVLTF

j_call: TRBJ1-3
clone_size: -
d_call: -
v_call: TRBV9
cdr3_nt: TGTGCCAGCAGCGTAGTAGGGGGGCAGGGCGCTACCGGAAACACCATATATTTT
cdr3_aa: CASSVVGGQGATGNTIYF

j_call: TRBJ2-3
clone_size: -
d_call: TRBD2
v_call: TRBV5-1
cdr3_nt: TGCGCCAGCAGCTTGCAAGCGGGGGTAGATACGCAGTATTTT
cdr3_aa: CASSLQAGVDTQYF

j_call: TRBJ2-1
clone_size: once
d_call: TRBD2
v_call: TRBV11-2
cdr3_nt: TGTGCCAGCAGCTTAGATGGTAGCGGGAGCCACAATGAGCAGTTCTTC
cdr3_aa: CASSLDGSGSHNEQFF

j_call: TRBJ1-2
clone_size: -
d_call: TRBD1
v_call: TRBV7-3
cdr3_nt: TGTGCCAGCAGCTTAACCCGGACAGGGGTTGGCTACACCTTC
cdr3_aa: CASSLTRTGVGYTF

j_call: TRBJ2-7
clone_size: -
d_call: TRBD1
v_call: TRBV27
cdr3_nt: TGTGCCAGCAGCTCCGGGACAGGGATCTACGAGCAGTACTTC
cdr3_aa: CASSSGTGIYEQYF

j_call: TRBJ2-1
clone_size: -
d_call: -
v_call: TRBV24-1
cdr3_nt: TGTGCCACCGGGGCAGCCTCCAATGAGCAGTTCTTC
cdr3_aa: CATGAASNEQFF

j_call: TRBJ2-3
clone_size: -
d_call: -
v_call: TRBV28
cdr3_nt: TGTGCCAGCAGTTTGGGTACGCAGTATTTT
cdr3_aa: CASSLGTQYF

j_call: TRBJ2-3
clone_size: -
d_call: -
v_call: TRBV18
cdr3_nt: TGTGCCAGCTCACCGGGAAGCACAGATACGCAGTATTTT
cdr3_aa: CASSPGSTDTQYF

j_call: TRBJ1-1
clone_size: -
d_call: -
v_call: TRBV3-1/TRBV3-2
cdr3_nt: TGTGCCAGCAGCCAACAGACTAACACTGAAGCTTTCTTT
cdr3_aa: CASSQQTNTEAFF

j_call: TRBJ2-3
clone_size: -
d_call: -
v_call: TRBV7-2
cdr3_nt: TGTGCCAGCAGCTTAGGGCCCGGGGCAGATACGCAGTATTTT
cdr3_aa: CASSLGPGADTQYF

j_call: TRBJ2-2
clone_size: -
d_call: TRBD1
v_call: TRBV6-5
cdr3_nt: TGTGCCAGCAGCCCGGACAGGGGATACACCGGGGAGCTGTTTTTT
cdr3_aa: CASSPDRGYTGELFF

j_call: TRBJ2-7
clone_size: -
d_call: -
v_call: TRBV7-9
cdr3_nt: TGTGCCAGCAGCTTAAGCGGCTACGAGCAGTACTTC
cdr3_aa: CASSLSGYEQYF

j_call: TRBJ1-5
clone_size: -
d_call: -
v_call: TRBV19
cdr3_nt: TGTGCCAGTAGTAATAGGGCAAGCAATCAGCCCCAGCATTTT
cdr3_aa: CASSNRASNQPQHF

j_call: TRBJ2-7
clone_size: -
d_call: TRBD1
v_call: TRBV24-1
cdr3_nt: TGTGCCACCAGTGATCCGGGACAGGGGCCCGAGCAGTACTTC
cdr3_aa: CATSDPGQGPEQYF

j_call: TRBJ1-2
clone_size: -
d_call: -
v_call: TRBV3-1/TRBV3-2
cdr3_nt: TGTGCCAGCAGCCATTCCAGGAAAGCTAACTATGGCTACACCTTC
cdr3_aa: CASSHSRKANYGYTF

j_call: TRBJ1-4
clone_size: -
d_call: TRBD1
v_call: TRBV6-4
cdr3_nt: TGTGCCAGCAGTAAAAAGACAGGGACTAATGAAAAACTGTTTTTT
cdr3_aa: CASSKKTGTNEKLFF

j_call: TRBJ2-2
clone_size: -
d_call: -
v_call: TRBV5-6
cdr3_nt: TGTGCCAGCAGCTTGTTGGCAGGCACCGGGGAGCTGTTTTTT
cdr3_aa: CASSLLAGTGELFF

j_call: TRBJ1-2
clone_size: -
d_call: TRBD1
v_call: TRBV19
cdr3_nt: TGTGCCAGTAGTTCCCCGGACAGGGTGGGCTATGGCTACACCTTC
cdr3_aa: CASSSPDRVGYGYTF

j_call: TRBJ1-3
clone_size: -
d_call: -
v_call: TRBV5-1
cdr3_nt: TGCGCCAGCAGTCCCGGGACGGCCTCTGGAAACACCATATATTTT
cdr3_aa: CASSPGTASGNTIYF

j_call: TRBJ1-1
clone_size: -
d_call: -
v_call: TRBV19
cdr3_nt: TGTGCCAGTAGTATAGCCGGGGGGAGTAGGACTGAAGCTTTCTTT
cdr3_aa: CASSIAGGSRTEAFF

j_call: TRBJ1-2
clone_size: once
d_call: -
v_call: TRBV5-4
cdr3_nt: TGTGCCAGCAGCTTGTCCGGGACCCGCTATGGCTACACCTTC
cdr3_aa: CASSLSGTRYGYTF

j_call: TRBJ2-1
clone_size: -
d_call: TRBD2
v_call: TRBV15
cdr3_nt: TGTGCCACCAGCAGAGATATGTCCGGGAGGGGGGGTGAGCAGTTCTTC
cdr3_aa: CATSRDMSGRGGEQFF

j_call: TRBJ1-6
clone_size: -
d_call: -
v_call: TRBV11-2
cdr3_nt: TGTGCCAGCAGCTCCGACGGCCGGAATAATTCACCCCTCCACTTT
cdr3_aa: CASSSDGRNNSPLHF

j_call: TRBJ2-7
clone_size: -
d_call: TRBD1
v_call: TRBV6-1
cdr3_nt: TGTGCCAGCAGTCCTCGGACAGGGGGCACCTACGAGCAGTACTTC
cdr3_aa: CASSPRTGGTYEQYF

j_call: TRBJ1-1
clone_size: -
d_call: -
v_call: TRBV4-1
cdr3_nt: TGCGCCAGCAGCCAAGGGCAGGGAACCACTGAAGCTTTCTTT
cdr3_aa: CASSQGQGTTEAFF

j_call: TRBJ1-3
clone_size: -
d_call: -
v_call: TRBV4-1
cdr3_nt: TGCGCCAGCAGCCAAAACCCGGGACAACTCTCTGGAAACACCATATATTTT
cdr3_aa: CASSQNPGQLSGNTIYF

j_call: TRBJ2-7
clone_size: -
d_call: -
v_call: TRBV6-5
cdr3_nt: TGTGCCAGCAGTTACTCCTTACTACGATACGAGCAGTACTTC
cdr3_aa: CASSYSLLRYEQYF

j_call: TRBJ1-6
clone_size: -
d_call: -
v_call: TRBV27
cdr3_nt: TGTGCCAGCAGTTTATCGGGCTCCTATAATTCACCCCTCCACTTT
cdr3_aa: CASSLSGSYNSPLHF